The 16 T cell receptor beta chains below all came from one sample that was sequenced in a study of cytotoxic CD8 clonotypes in ibrutinib-treated CLL. Profiling relied on immunoSEQ multiplex PCR, and the TCRdb table lists in-frame clones only, not all of them. The sample records some 300,000 clones, just under 80% being singletons. This specimen was PBMCs, taken before ibrutinib treatment. The receptors here all came from a human donor with chronic lymphocytic leukemia.

The rearrangement joins TRBV7-2 to TRBJ1-5; D gene unclear. V lost 0 bases to trimming and J lost 2 bases, with 11 bases between them. Per the germline V gene, CDR1 is SGHTA and CDR2 is FQGNSA. CDR3 length equals 16 residues. Written as DNA, the CDR3 is TGTGCCAGCAGCTTAGCGGCTGGCCTTGGCAATCAGCCCCAGCATTTT. Translated: CASSLAAGLGNQPQHF.

This chain uses TRBV4-1 with TRBJ2-5, with 7 bases matching TRBD1. Germline V gives CDR1 MGHRA, CDR2 YSYEKL. The V gene end was trimmed by 4 bases and the J gene end by 5 bases; junction bases not matched to a gene: 7. The CDR3 contains 14 residues. The DNA for the CDR3 is TGCGCCAGCAGCCGACAGGGTTCCAGGGAGACCCAGTACTTC. Amino acid sequence: CASSRQGSRETQYF.

The CDR3 DNA sequence: TGTGCCAGCAGCCCCGAAAGACAGAGAAATGAAAAACTGTTTTTT. Amino acids: CASSPERQRNEKLFF. The chain joins TRBV11-2 to TRBJ1-4, with a tentative D call TRBD1 (5 bases). The CDR3 sequence is 15 residues long. The germline CDR1 and CDR2 sequences are SGHAT and FQNNGV. Trimming removed 5 bases from V and 5 bases from J, with 15 bases in between.

The V call is TRBV21-1, the J call TRBJ2-7; no check of the table's D call, TRBD1, against the DNA was made. TRBV21-1 counts as a pseudogene. The CDR3 has 16 amino acids. This chain's CDR3 is CASTVQGVGRRSEQYF. CDR3 coding DNA: TGTGCCAGCACGGTCCAGGGGGTCGGTAGGCGGAGTGAGCAGTACTTC.

V gene TRBV5-4 combines with J gene TRBJ2-7, with 8 bases fitting TRBD1. Looked up from germline, CDR1 is SGHNT and CDR2 is YYREEE (reference sequence). V was pared by 5 bases and J by 0 bases, with 7 bases of the junction left unmatched. The CDR3 is 15 residues long. The CDR3 here is CASSPPGQASYEQYF. The CDR3 bases are TGTGCCAGCAGTCCTCCGGGACAGGCCTCCTACGAGCAGTACTTC.

This chain connects TRBV29-1 to TRBJ2-5; no reliable D call. Trimming shortened V by 3 bases and J by 3 bases, and 14 bases separated the two germline ends. CDR1 SQVTM and CDR2 ANQGSEA come from the germline V gene. The CDR3 loop spans 14 amino acids. Written as DNA, the CDR3 is TGCAGCGTTGAGAGTCAGGAAAGCAAAGAGACCCAGTACTTC. Protein product: CSVESQESKETQYF. Supplemented by reference TRBV29-1 and TRBJ2-5, the full variable domain reads SAVISQKPSRDICQRGTSLTIQCQVDSQVTMMFWYRQQPGQSLTLIATANQGSEATYESGFVIDKFPISRPNLTFSTLTVSNMSPEDSSIYLCSVESQESKETQYFGPGTRLLVL.

This clone was counted once. The J gene is TRBJ2-5, the V gene TRBV27; the match to TRBD1 covers 9 bases. Germline V gene sequence: CDR1 MNHEY, CDR2 SMNVEV (reference sequence). The CDR3 runs 16 residues. The J segment lost 5 bases and the V segment lost 1 base, leaving 8 bases of the junction unmatched. This CDR3 is CASSLWAQGAQETQYF. Here the CDR3 DNA reads TGTGCCAGCAGTTTATGGGCACAGGGGGCCCAGGAGACCCAGTACTTC.

This chain links TRBV28 with TRBJ2-7; TRBD1 is a possible D gene (6 bases). The V gene lost 6 bases and the J gene lost 2 bases, with 20 bases spanning the gap. Germline lookup yields CDR1 MDHEN and CDR2 SYDVKM. The CDR3 totals 16 residues. The CDR3 reads CASSPGPQRGTYEQYF. CDR3 DNA: TGTGCCAGCAGCCCGGGACCGCAGAGGGGGACCTACGAGCAGTACTTC.

The V gene is TRBV10-3, the J gene TRBJ2-7, with no clear D. The CDR3 runs to 13 residues. Germline lookup yields CDR1 ENHRY and CDR2 SYGVKD. V dropped 4 bases and J dropped 0 bases, with 7 bases sitting between them. The CDR3 DNA reads TGTGCCATCAGTGCCCGGGTCTCCTACGAGCAGTACTTC. Amino acid sequence: CAISARVSYEQYF.

The chain combines TRBV5-6 with TRBJ2-7; D is perhaps TRBD1 (6 bases). V was clipped by 4 bases and J by 3 bases, with 11 bases between them. Germline V gene sequence: CDR1 SGHDT, CDR2 YYEEEE. This CDR3 is built from 13 residues. In nucleotides, the CDR3 is TGTGCCAGCAGCCGTAGGACAGTCTACGAGCAGTACTTC. Encoded protein: CASSRRTVYEQYF.

This chain uses TRBV19 with TRBJ1-2; 8 nucleotides align to TRBD1. Germline V lookup: CDR1 LNHDA, CDR2 SQIVND (reference sequence). V was pared by 3 bases and J by 0 bases, with 12 bases of the junction left unmatched. This CDR3 has 18 amino acids. CDR3 amino acids: CASSIPKGQALSNYGYTF. As DNA, the CDR3 is TGTGCCAGTAGTATTCCGAAGGGACAGGCGTTATCTAACTATGGCTACACCTTC.

V is TRBV5-4 and J is TRBJ2-7; possibly TRBD2 for D (6 bases). Between the trimmed V and J ends, which lost 0 bases and 6 bases, there was a span of 16 bases. This CDR3 has 15 residues. Germline CDR1 is SGHNT and CDR2 is YYREEE (reference sequence). CDR3 nucleotide sequence: TGTGCCAGCAGCTTGGCCGGGACTTTATCTTCCGAGCAGTACTTC. Amino acid sequence: CASSLAGTLSSEQYF.

The genes are TRBV11-2 and TRBJ2-1; TRBD2 matches 13 bases. Trimming removed 5 bases from V and 6 bases from J; junction bases left unmatched: 4. The CDR3 is 15 amino acids. Germline-derived CDR1 and CDR2 are SGHAT and FQNNGV. CDR3 sequence: CASSPGLAGFNEQFF. The CDR3, as DNA: TGTGCCAGCAGCCCGGGACTAGCGGGATTCAATGAGCAGTTCTTC.

This clone was recorded many times. The genes are TRBV4-1 and TRBJ2-1, with 10 bases that match TRBD2. CDR3 length: 17 amino acids. V gave up 2 bases and J gave up 5 bases; unmatched junction bases: 9. Germline CDR1 reads MGHRA; CDR2 reads YSYEKL. As DNA, the CDR3 is TGCGCCAGCAGCCAAAGAAATAGCGGGAGGAGGGACAATGAGCAGTTCTTC. Translation gives CASSQRNSGRRDNEQFF.

This chain uses TRBV7-7 with TRBJ2-1, with TRBD2 matching 11 bases. With V trimmed by 6 bases and J by 3 bases, 4 bases remained unmatched. Per the germline V gene, CDR1 is SSHAT and CDR2 is FNYEAQ (reference sequence). The length of the CDR3 is 15 residues. CDR3 in amino acids: CASSSGLAGYNEQFF. For the CDR3, the DNA is TGTGCCAGCAGTTCCGGACTAGCGGGCTACAATGAGCAGTTCTTC.

The chain is built from TRBV9 and TRBJ2-7; tentative D call: TRBD2 (6 bases). Germline V lookup: CDR1 SGDLS, CDR2 YYNGEE. The CDR3 extends over 14 amino acids. V lost 4 bases to trimming and J lost 7 bases, with 18 bases between them. The CDR3 DNA reads as TGTGCCAGCAGCCCTATCGGGGCTAGCGTAGAGCAGTACTTC. Its protein product is CASSPIGASVEQYF.